Below, 15 T cell receptor beta chains from the same sample are listed, as sequenced in a study of blood T cell repertoires in COVID-19. The method was immunoSEQ multiplex PCR; TCRdb's version includes in-frame clones alone and lacks a portion of them. The table has 15,000 to 20,000 clones, roughly 85% seen once. Sequences were obtained from peripheral blood. The receptors derive from a man older than 75 with acute or convalescent COVID-19.

This clone was seen only once. The gene calls are TRBV6-2 or TRBV6-3 and TRBJ1-1; TRBD1 matches 7 bases. Trimming cost V 6 bases and J 8 bases; bases outside gene matches: 9. The germline V gene has CDR1 MNHEY and CDR2 SVGEGT. The CDR3 totals 13 residues. In DNA form, the CDR3 reads TGTGCCAGCAGCGAGACAGGGAGTAAGGAAGCTTTCTTT. Translated: CASSETGSKEAFF.

This chain uses TRBV6-4 with TRBJ1-5; maybe TRBD1 (5 bases). Germline-derived CDR1 and CDR2 are MRHNA and SNTAGT. This CDR3 region has 15 residues. V dropped 6 bases and J dropped 4 bases, with 16 bases sitting between them. DNA for the CDR3: TGTGCCAGCAGCCAATCGGCAGGGAAGAATCAGCCCCAGCATTTT. This translates into CASSQSAGKNQPQHF.

The chain recombines TRBV11-1 with TRBJ1-2; TRBD1 matches at 7 bases. This CDR3 has 15 residues. Trimming cost V 3 bases and J 8 bases; bases outside gene matches: 12. Germline V gives CDR1 SGHAT, CDR2 FQDESV (reference sequence). The CDR3 coding sequence is TGTGCCAGCAGCTTTCAGGGGGGAGGCCCTGGAGGCTACACCTTC. Its translation: CASSFQGGGPGGYTF. The full variable domain, in which reference TRBV11-1 and TRBJ1-2 provide the parts outside the CDR3, is EAEVAQSPRYKITEKSQAVAFWCDPISGHATLYWYRQILGQGPELLVQFQDESVVDDSQLPKDRFSAERLKGVDSTLKIQPAELGDSAMYLCASSFQGGGPGGYTFGSGTRLTVV.

The chain recombines TRBV2 with TRBJ2-1, with 12 positions matching TRBD2. V shed 7 bases, J shed 7 bases, and the junction held 8 bases outside the gene matches. The CDR3 runs to 15 residues. Germline V gene lookup returns CDR1 SNHLY and CDR2 FYNNEI. Here the CDR3 reads CASKKRLAGGNEQFF. CDR3 nucleotide sequence: TGTGCCAGCAAAAAAAGGCTAGCGGGGGGGAATGAGCAGTTCTTC.

The V call is TRBV7-6, the J call TRBJ1-6; 7 nucleotides match TRBD1. This CDR3 comprises 12 residues. Looked up from germline, CDR1 is SGHVS and CDR2 is FNYEAQ. Trimming cost V 8 bases and J 7 bases; bases outside gene matches: 2. The CDR3 DNA is TGTGCCAGCGGGACAGCCAATTCACCCCTCCACTTT. Amino acids: CASGTANSPLHF.

The chain recombines TRBV20-1 with TRBJ2-1, with D maybe TRBD1 (6 bases). The germline V gene has CDR1 DFQATT and CDR2 SNEGSKA (reference sequence). Trimming took off 6 bases at V and 12 bases at J, with 15 bases between the two ends. CDR3 length equals 11 residues. The CDR3 protein is CSAYAGGWQFF. The CDR3 DNA reads as TGCAGTGCCTATGCTGGGGGCTGGCAGTTCTTC.

The chain combines TRBV19 with TRBJ2-7; TRBD1 aligns across 8 bases. This CDR3 spans 15 amino acids. Germline V gives CDR1 LNHDA, CDR2 SQIVND (reference sequence). V dropped 5 bases and J dropped 1; count of bases not matched to a gene: 7. The CDR3 reads CASSQGQGWSYEQYF. The CDR3 bases are TGTGCCAGTAGTCAAGGACAGGGTTGGTCCTACGAGCAGTACTTC.

This CDR3 is CASSLSGVGQFF. CDR3 DNA: TGTGCCAGCAGCTTAAGCGGGGTGGGGCAGTTCTTC. The chain recombines TRBV7-3 with TRBJ2-1; tentative D call: TRBD2 (6 bases). The CDR3 spans 12 residues. Germline V lookup: CDR1 SGHTA, CDR2 FQGTGA. The V end lost 1 base, the J end lost 12 bases, and 10 bases lay between the germline ends.

The V and J genes are TRBV28 and TRBJ1-5, with D maybe TRBD1 (6 bases). CDR3 length: 14 amino acids. V lost 6 bases, J lost 2 bases, and 11 bases lay in between. The germline V gene encodes CDR1 MDHEN and CDR2 SYDVKM. In DNA form, the CDR3 reads TGTGCCAGCAGGGCGTACAGGGGCAATCAGCCCCAGCATTTT. Translating it yields CASRAYRGNQPQHF.

The chain employs TRBV6-2 or TRBV6-3 and TRBJ2-7, with D maybe TRBD2 (5 bases). The CDR3 length is 16 residues. Between the trimmed V and J ends, which lost 4 bases and 2 bases, there was a span of 18 bases. Per the germline V gene, CDR1 is MNHEY and CDR2 is SVGEGT. The CDR3 coding sequence is TGTGCCAGCAGTTTCCCTCCGGAGAGAGGGACCTACGAGCAGTACTTC. It specifies CASSFPPERGTYEQYF.

Notes on this clone: One junction end disagrees with the germline gene, perhaps due to a read error. The rearrangement links TRBV4-2 to TRBJ1-1; weak D call: TRBD1 (6 bases). This CDR3 comprises 13 residues. Germline-derived CDR1 and CDR2 are LGHNA and YNFKEQ. CDR3 protein: CASSQERPDRWVF. The CDR3 DNA follows: TGTGCCAGCAGCCAAGAACGCCCAGACAGGTGGGTCTTT.

This clone was recorded only once. V gene TRBV11-3 combines with J gene TRBJ2-1, with TRBD2 matching 7 bases. CDR3 length: 12 amino acids. V dropped 6 bases and J dropped 9; count of bases not matched to a gene: 5. The germline V gene has CDR1 SGHNT and CDR2 YENEEA. CDR3 DNA: TGTGCCAGCAGAGGACTAGGCGGTGAGCAGTTCTTC. Residues: CASRGLGGEQFF.

The gene calls are TRBV5-1 and TRBJ1-2; 12 positions match TRBD1. V was clipped by 5 bases and J by 7 bases; unmatched bases: 9. From germline, CDR1 is SGHRS and CDR2 YFSETQ. The CDR3 is made up of 15 amino acids. The CDR3 DNA sequence: TGCGCCAGCAGTGGGACAGGGGGCGCTGATTTTGGCTACACCTTC. This translates into CASSGTGGADFGYTF.

J is TRBJ1-1 and V is TRBV19; a weak D match, TRBD1 (5 bases). The germline V and J ends were trimmed by 4 bases and 7 bases, with 7 bases remaining between them. The germline CDR1 and CDR2 sequences are LNHDA and SQIVND (reference sequence). There are 11 residues in the CDR3. In nucleotides, the CDR3 is TGTGCCAGTAGTACGGGGGTTGAAGCTTTCTTT. Protein: CASSTGVEAFF.

The gene calls are TRBV25-1 and TRBJ2-6; D is unresolved. This CDR3 has 16 residues. The germline gives CDR1 MGHDK, CDR2 SYGVNS. The germline V and J ends were trimmed by 2 bases and 1 base, with 9 bases remaining between them. The CDR3 nucleotides read TGTGCCAGCAGTGAAGTGGGCTCGTCTGGGGCCAACGTCCTGACTTTC. It specifies CASSEVGSSGANVLTF. Full variable domain (missing parts from reference TRBV25-1 and TRBJ2-6): EADIYQTPRYLVIGTGKKITLECSQTMGHDKMYWYQQDPGMELHLIHYSYGVNSTEKGDLSSESTVSRIRTEHFPLTLESARPSHTSQYLCASSEVGSSGANVLTFGAGSRLTVL.